The rows below give T cell receptor beta chains drawn from one sample of a study of vaccination effects on CD4 cells after COVID-19. For these receptors, no antigen is known. Clones were read by immunoSEQ multiplex PCR, and TCRdb kept only the in-frame ones, dropping some. Counted here are roughly 70,000 clones, 73% occurring once; the ten biggest clones make up about 5%. Source: CD4+ T cells from PBMCs cultured with HIV peptides, taken before COVID-19 vaccination. These receptors were taken from a human donor who had a prior SARS-CoV-2 infection. Both conserved end residues are part of each CDR3. The D gene is left open where the match is weak. Some rows mark clone size as missing; the rest say once, few, many or name a class of expanded clone.

j_gene	v_gene	abundance	d_gene	CDR3nt	CDR3aa
TRBJ2-3	TRBV11-2	NA	NA	TGTGCCAGCAGCTTAGCGGGGACAGATACGCAGTATTTT	CASSLAGTDTQYF
TRBJ2-3	TRBV5-6	NA	TRBD2	TGTGCCAGCAGCTTTATCGCTAGCGGGGGTGTTACGCAGTATTTT	CASSFIASGGVTQYF
TRBJ1-3	TRBV18	NA	NA	TGTGCCAGCTCATTGGGACGGAGCCTCTCTGGAAACACCATATATTTT	CASSLGRSLSGNTIYF
TRBJ1-1	TRBV24-1	NA	TRBD1	TGTGCCACCAGTGATTCGAGGACAGGGGACACTGAAGCTTTCTTT	CATSDSRTGDTEAFF
TRBJ2-1	TRBV15	NA	NA	TGTGCCACCAGCAGAGAAGGCAGGGGTTACAATGAGCAGTTCTTC	CATSREGRGYNEQFF
TRBJ2-5	TRBV18	NA	TRBD2	TGTGCCAGCTCACCACAAGCGCCGGGACTAGCGGGAGTGGGAGAGACCCAGTACTTC	CASSPQAPGLAGVGETQYF
TRBJ1-2	TRBV4-2	NA	NA	TGTGCCAGCAGCCAAGATTGGGTAAATAATGGCTACACCTTC	CASSQDWVNNGYTF
TRBJ2-1	TRBV6-5	NA	TRBD1	TGTGCCAGCAGTTACGGGTCGGGACAGGGGATCAATGAGCAGTTCTTC	CASSYGSGQGINEQFF
TRBJ2-5	TRBV4-1	NA	TRBD2	TGCGCCAGCAGCCCCCGGGGGTCCGGACTAGCATCAGAGACCCAGTACTTC	CASSPRGSGLASETQYF
TRBJ2-3	TRBV5-8	NA	TRBD2	TGTGCCAGCAGCTCGGGACTAGCGGGGGCAGATACGCAGTATTTT	CASSSGLAGADTQYF
TRBJ2-5	TRBV7-9	NA	TRBD2	TGTGCCAGCAGCACCGGACTAGCGGGGGGAAAAGAGACCCAGTACTTC	CASSTGLAGGKETQYF
TRBJ2-7	TRBV9	NA	NA	TGTGCCAGCAGCGTAGCGGCTGAGTTCTCCTACGAGCAGTACTTC	CASSVAAEFSYEQYF
TRBJ1-1	TRBV29-1	NA	NA	TGCAGCGTTCAGGATCGGCAGCGAATGAACACTGAAGCTTTCTTT	CSVQDRQRMNTEAFF
TRBJ1-3	TRBV5-5	NA	NA	TGTGCCAGCAGCTACTCTCCGAATAAGTCGTCTGGAAACACCATATATTTT	CASSYSPNKSSGNTIYF
TRBJ1-6	TRBV2	medium-sized	NA	TGTGCCAGCAGTGTCGGTGGGGGTAATAATTCACCCCTCCACTTT	CASSVGGGNNSPLHF
TRBJ2-1	TRBV11-3	few	NA	TGTGCCAGCAGCTTTGGGGGGTGGAAGAATGAGCAGTTCTTC	CASSFGGWKNEQFF
TRBJ1-1	TRBV7-2	NA	NA	TGTGCCAGCAGCTTCGGGGGCCGGGTGGAAGCTTTCTTT	CASSFGGRVEAFF
TRBJ2-2	TRBV7-3	few	TRBD1	TGTGCCAGCAGCTTAACGGGGACAGGAGCGTTCACCGGGGAGCTGTTTTTT	CASSLTGTGAFTGELFF
TRBJ2-7	TRBV15	NA	NA	TGTGCCACCAGCGGATGGGACAACCTTTCCTACGAGCAGTACTTC	CATSGWDNLSYEQYF
TRBJ2-5	TRBV5-1	few	NA	TGCGCCAGCAGCTTGGATGTCAGCCTAGAGACCCAGTACTTC	CASSLDVSLETQYF
TRBJ2-5	TRBV2	NA	TRBD2	TGTGCCAGCAGCCCCCGCCCTTTAGGCCAAGGACTAGCGGTCTTTTGGGAGACCCAGTACTTC	CASSPRPLGQGLAVFWETQYF
TRBJ1-2	TRBV9	NA	TRBD1	TGTGCCAGCAGCCCCAGGGGGTACCTTGATAACTATGGCTACACCTTC	CASSPRGYLDNYGYTF
TRBJ2-3	TRBV18	NA	TRBD2	TGTGCCAGCTCACCACTCTCGCGGGGGAGTAGCACAGATACGCAGTATTTT	CASSPLSRGSSTDTQYF
TRBJ1-1	TRBV9	NA	NA	TGTGCCAGCAGCGTCCCTGGGAGGTCTGAAGCTTTCTTT	CASSVPGRSEAFF
TRBJ1-2	TRBV19	NA	NA	TGTGCCAGTACCACGGACCCTCCCTTCTATGGCTACACCTTC	CASTTDPPFYGYTF
TRBJ1-1	TRBV5-6	once	TRBD1	TGTGCCAGCAGACACTTGACCCGGGACAGTCTTACGAGGACTGAAGCTTTCTTT	CASRHLTRDSLTRTEAFF
TRBJ2-7	TRBV6-5	NA	TRBD2	TGTGCCAGCAGTACACTAGCGCTCCTCTCCTACGAGCAGTACTTC	CASSTLALLSYEQYF
TRBJ2-6	TRBV7-8	NA	NA	TGTGCCAGCAGCTCAAGGGCCGGCAGCTCTGGGGCCAACGTCCTGACTTTC	CASSSRAGSSGANVLTF
TRBJ2-7	TRBV5-1	NA	TRBD1	TGCGCCAGCAGCTCCGGGACAGGGACTACGGGGGGGCAGTACTTC	CASSSGTGTTGGQYF
TRBJ1-3	TRBV4-1	NA	TRBD1	TGCGCCAGCAGCCAAGAGACCCCCAAACAGGGGTTAGGAAACACCATATATTTT	CASSQETPKQGLGNTIYF
TRBJ2-1	TRBV7-2	NA	NA	TGTGCCAGCAGCTCAACAGGGCATGGTGAGCAGTTCTTC	CASSSTGHGEQFF
TRBJ2-5	TRBV6-2/TRBV6-3	once	TRBD2	TGTGCCAGCAGTTCCCACGCACTAGCGGAAGAGACCCAGTACTTC	CASSSHALAEETQYF
TRBJ2-1	TRBV14	NA	NA	TGTGCCAGCAGCCAAGTCGGGGTTGGCGGGTATAACAATGAGCAGTTCTTC	CASSQVGVGGYNNEQFF
TRBJ1-4	TRBV4-3	NA	TRBD1	TGCGCCAGCAGCCAAGCCCTCGTACCGGGACAGCTTGCAACTAATGAAAAACTGTTTTTT	CASSQALVPGQLATNEKLFF
TRBJ2-5	TRBV29-1	NA	TRBD1	TGCAGCGTTGTACCCGGGACAGGGGTTTTAGCCCAGTACTTC	CSVVPGTGVLAQYF
TRBJ1-2	TRBV6-6	NA	TRBD1	TGTGCCAGCGTAACAGGGGGCGCTAACTATGGCTACACCTTC	CASVTGGANYGYTF
TRBJ1-1	TRBV5-5	NA	NA	TGTGCCAGCAGCTTTGGACATCTCAACACTGAAGCTTTCTTT	CASSFGHLNTEAFF
TRBJ1-1	TRBV3-1/TRBV3-2	NA	TRBD1	TGTGCCAGCAGCCAATTTAGACAGGGGGCTGAAGCTTTCTTT	CASSQFRQGAEAFF
TRBJ1-2	TRBV3-1/TRBV3-2	NA	TRBD1	TGTGCCAGCAGCCCTGACCTGATCCGGGACAGCTATGGCTACACCTTC	CASSPDLIRDSYGYTF
TRBJ1-5	TRBV2	NA	NA	TGTGCCAGCAACGGACAGTTCAATCAGCCCCAGCATTTT	CASNGQFNQPQHF
TRBJ2-5	TRBV9	NA	TRBD1	TGTGCCAGCAGCGTAGGGGGGACAGAAGAGACCCAGTACTTC	CASSVGGTEETQYF
TRBJ2-1	TRBV7-3	few	TRBD2	TGTGCCAGCAGCTTAGGTCAGGGACTAGCGGGAGATAGCTCCTACAATGAGCAGTTCTTC	CASSLGQGLAGDSSYNEQFF
TRBJ2-7	TRBV6-2/TRBV6-3	NA	TRBD2	TGTGCCAGCAGTTACTCGATGGGCGCGGGAGATTCCTACGAGCAGTACTTC	CASSYSMGAGDSYEQYF
TRBJ2-2	TRBV19	NA	NA	TGTGCCAGTAGTTCCTTTTCCGGGGAGCTGTTTTTT	CASSSFSGELFF
TRBJ1-2	TRBV10-3	few	NA	TGTGCCATCAGGGAGGGGGCTAACTATGGCTACACCTTC	CAIREGANYGYTF
TRBJ2-7	TRBV7-2	NA	NA	TGTGCCAGCAGCTTAGGTCAGGGGTCCACTTCCTACGAGCAGTACTTC	CASSLGQGSTSYEQYF
TRBJ1-5	TRBV19	NA	NA	TGTGCCAGTAGCGACCGTGCTGGTGGCAATCAGCCCCAGCATTTT	CASSDRAGGNQPQHF
TRBJ2-2	TRBV5-1	NA	TRBD1	TGCGCCAGCAGCTTGGCCCCGGGACAGGGATCCGGGGAGCTGTTTTTT	CASSLAPGQGSGELFF
TRBJ2-1	TRBV3-1/TRBV3-2	NA	NA	TGTGCCAGCAGCCACCTTTACAATGAGCAGTTCTTC	CASSHLYNEQFF
TRBJ2-3	TRBV5-1	few	NA	TGCGCCAGCAGCTTGGGGGGTTCGGGTTCCACAGATACGCAGTATTTT	CASSLGGSGSTDTQYF
TRBJ2-7	TRBV7-6	NA	NA	TGTGCCAGGAGCAACCCCACCGGGCAGGCGACTTACGAGCAGTACTTC	CARSNPTGQATYEQYF
TRBJ2-1	TRBV20-1	NA	NA	TGCAGTGCTAGTATGGGGACCCTACGTTACAATGAGCAGTTCTTC	CSASMGTLRYNEQFF
TRBJ2-3	TRBV20-1	NA	NA	TGCAGTGCTATCCGAGATACGCAGTATTTT	CSAIRDTQYF
TRBJ2-5	TRBV19	NA	TRBD2	TGTGCCAGTAGCCCAGGACTAGCGGGAGTTCAAGAGACCCAGTACTTC	CASSPGLAGVQETQYF
TRBJ2-7	TRBV16	NA	NA	TGTGCCAGCAGCCAATCCAATTACGAGCAGTACTTC	CASSQSNYEQYF
TRBJ2-2	TRBV25-1	NA	NA	TGTGCCAGCAGACTAGACACCGGGGAGCTGTTTTTT	CASRLDTGELFF
TRBJ1-5	TRBV24-1	once	TRBD1	TGTGCCACCAGTGAATCCGGGACAGGGGGATCGGCCCAGCATTTT	CATSESGTGGSAQHF
TRBJ2-1	TRBV7-8	NA	TRBD2	TGTGCCAGCAGCCGGGGACTAGCGGAATCCTACAATGAGCAGTTCTTC	CASSRGLAESYNEQFF
TRBJ1-5	TRBV6-5	NA	NA	TGTGCCAGCGGGACCTATTTTGGTCAGCCCCAGCATTTT	CASGTYFGQPQHF
TRBJ2-2	TRBV14	NA	NA	TGTGCCAGCAGCCAAGATTTGGAGGGGGAGCTGTTTTTT	CASSQDLEGELFF